This TCR beta chain appears in the sequencing data of a study of OX40 agonist ivuxolimab in advanced cancers. Study-level findings and limits: Clonal expansion was seen in CD4+ and CD8+ blood T cells by week 6 at 0.1 to 3.0 mg/kg.

Anyone with autoimmune disease history or systemic immunosuppression was excluded. Clones were sequenced by immunoSEQ multiplex PCR, and TCRdb holds only the in-frame ones, with some missing. The sample contains some 70,000 clones, roughly 90% of which appear only once. With V trimmed by 5 bases and J by 0 bases, 5 bases remained unmatched. The germline gives CDR1 SEHNR, CDR2 FQNEAQ (reference sequence). The CDR3 has 17 residues. As regards this clone: What it binds is unknown.

The J gene is TRBJ2-6, the V gene TRBV7-9, with TRBD1 matching over 9 bases. The sequence was collected from an adult with an advanced solid tumor such as melanoma, head and neck, liver or kidney cancer. Material: CD4+ or CD8+ T cells sorted from blood, obtained in a trial of the OX40 agonist ivuxolimab. The CDR3 sequence is CASSPTGGLSGANVLTF. In DNA, the CDR3 is TGTGCCAGCAGCCCCACAGGGGGCCTCTCTGGGGCCAACGTCCTGACTTTC.